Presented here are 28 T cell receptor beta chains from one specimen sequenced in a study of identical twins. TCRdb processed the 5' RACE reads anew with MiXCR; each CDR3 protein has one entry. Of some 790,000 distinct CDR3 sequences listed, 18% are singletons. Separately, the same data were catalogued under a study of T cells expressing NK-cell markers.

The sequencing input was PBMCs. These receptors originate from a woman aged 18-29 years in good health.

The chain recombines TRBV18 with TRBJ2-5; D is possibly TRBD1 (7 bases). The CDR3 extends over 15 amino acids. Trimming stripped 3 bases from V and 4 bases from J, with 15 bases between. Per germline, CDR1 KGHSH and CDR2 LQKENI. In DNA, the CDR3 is TGTGCCAGCTCACCTGGAGGGGGCGAGGGAGAGACCCAGTACTTC. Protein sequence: CASSPGGGEGETQYF. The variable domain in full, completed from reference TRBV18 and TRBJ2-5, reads NAGVMQNPRHLVRRRGQEARLRCSPMKGHSHVYWYRQLPEEGLKFMVYLQKENIIDESGMPKERFSAEFPKEGPSILRIQQVVRGDSAAYFCASSPGGGEGETQYFGPGTRLLVL.

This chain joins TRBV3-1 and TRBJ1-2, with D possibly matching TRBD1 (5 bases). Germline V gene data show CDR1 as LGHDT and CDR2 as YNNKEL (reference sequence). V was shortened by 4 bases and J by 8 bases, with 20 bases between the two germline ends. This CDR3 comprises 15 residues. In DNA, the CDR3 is TGTGCCAGCAGCCCTACCGGGGCAACCGGGGGGGGCTACACCTTC. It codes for CASSPTGATGGGYTF.

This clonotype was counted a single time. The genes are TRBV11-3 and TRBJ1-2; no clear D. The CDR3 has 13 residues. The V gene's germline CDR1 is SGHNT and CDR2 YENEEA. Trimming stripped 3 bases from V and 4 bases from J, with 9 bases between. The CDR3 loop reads CASSLNHIYGYTF. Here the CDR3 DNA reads TGTGCCAGCAGCTTGAATCATATCTATGGCTACACCTTC.

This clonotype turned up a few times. The CDR3 is CASSLGLAGSRADTQYF. The CDR3 coding sequence is TGTGCCAGCAGCTTAGGTCTAGCGGGATCCCGGGCAGATACGCAGTATTTT. This chain joins TRBV11-2 and TRBJ2-3; 9 bases fit TRBD2. Unmatched junction bases numbered 9, after V lost 1 base and J lost 4 bases. Germline CDR1 SGHAT, CDR2 FQNNGV. This CDR3 has 17 residues.

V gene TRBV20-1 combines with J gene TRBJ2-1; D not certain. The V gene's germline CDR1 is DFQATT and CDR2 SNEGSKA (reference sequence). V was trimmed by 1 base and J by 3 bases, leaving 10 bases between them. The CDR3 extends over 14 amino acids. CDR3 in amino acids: CSARGGNSYNEQFF. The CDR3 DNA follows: TGCAGTGCTAGAGGCGGTAATAGCTACAATGAGCAGTTCTTC.

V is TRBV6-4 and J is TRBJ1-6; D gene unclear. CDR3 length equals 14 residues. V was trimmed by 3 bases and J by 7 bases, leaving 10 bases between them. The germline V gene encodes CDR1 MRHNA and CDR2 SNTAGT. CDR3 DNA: TGTGCCAGCAGTGAAGAGATAGAGAATTCACCCCTCCACTTT. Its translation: CASSEEIENSPLHF.

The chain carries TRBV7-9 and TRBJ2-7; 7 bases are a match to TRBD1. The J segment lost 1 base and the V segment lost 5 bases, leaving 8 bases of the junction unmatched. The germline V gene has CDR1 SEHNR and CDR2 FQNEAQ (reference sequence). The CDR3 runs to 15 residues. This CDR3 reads CASSNQGDSSYEQYF. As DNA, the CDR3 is TGTGCCAGCAGCAACCAGGGGGATTCATCCTACGAGCAGTACTTC.

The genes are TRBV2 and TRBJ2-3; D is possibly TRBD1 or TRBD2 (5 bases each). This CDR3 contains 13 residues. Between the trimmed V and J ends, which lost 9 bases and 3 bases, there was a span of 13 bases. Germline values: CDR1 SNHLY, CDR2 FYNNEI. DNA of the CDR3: TGTGCCAGGTCGGGGCAGGCAACAGATACGCAGTATTTT. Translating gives CARSGQATDTQYF.

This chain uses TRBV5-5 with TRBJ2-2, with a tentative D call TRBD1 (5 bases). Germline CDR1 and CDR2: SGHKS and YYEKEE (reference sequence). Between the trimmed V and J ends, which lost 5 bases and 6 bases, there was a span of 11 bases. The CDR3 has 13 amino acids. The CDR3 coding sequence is TGTGCCAGCAGACAACCAGGGTCCGGGGAGCTGTTTTTT. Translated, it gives CASRQPGSGELFF.

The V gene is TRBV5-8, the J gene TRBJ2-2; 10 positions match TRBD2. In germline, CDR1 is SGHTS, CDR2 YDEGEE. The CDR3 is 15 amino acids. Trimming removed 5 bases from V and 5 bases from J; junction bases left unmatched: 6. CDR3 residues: CASSKAGGSTGELFF. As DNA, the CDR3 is TGTGCCAGCAGTAAAGCGGGAGGGAGTACCGGGGAGCTGTTTTTT.

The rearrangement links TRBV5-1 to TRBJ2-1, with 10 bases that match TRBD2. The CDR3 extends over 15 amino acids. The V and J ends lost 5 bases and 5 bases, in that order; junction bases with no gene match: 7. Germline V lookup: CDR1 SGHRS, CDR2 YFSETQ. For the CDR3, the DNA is TGCGCCAGCAGGCCTCCTAGCGGGGGTAACAATGAGCAGTTCTTC. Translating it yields CASRPPSGGNNEQFF.

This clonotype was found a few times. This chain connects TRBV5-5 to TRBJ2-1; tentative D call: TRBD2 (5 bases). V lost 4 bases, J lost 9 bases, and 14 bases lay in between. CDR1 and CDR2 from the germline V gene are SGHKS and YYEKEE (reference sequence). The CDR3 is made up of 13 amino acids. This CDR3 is CASSQTTPGEQFF. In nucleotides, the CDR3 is TGTGCCAGCAGCCAGACTACTCCCGGTGAGCAGTTCTTC.

CDR3: CASSQDQGRRGSYNEQFF. The CDR3 DNA is TGTGCCAGCAGCCAAGATCAGGGGAGGCGGGGGTCCTACAATGAGCAGTTCTTC. The V call is TRBV3-1, the J call TRBJ2-1; D perhaps matches TRBD2 (7 bases). CDR3 length: 18 amino acids. Germline V lookup: CDR1 LGHDT, CDR2 YNNKEL (reference sequence). V was cut by 0 bases and J by 1 base, with 16 bases left in between.

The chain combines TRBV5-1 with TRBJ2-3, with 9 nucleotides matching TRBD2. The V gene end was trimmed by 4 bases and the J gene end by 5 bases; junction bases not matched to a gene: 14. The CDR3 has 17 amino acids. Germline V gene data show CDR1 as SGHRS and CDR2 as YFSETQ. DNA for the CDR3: TGCGCCAGCAGCCCTGGACTTGGCGGGGGGGCCGGAGATACGCAGTATTTT. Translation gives CASSPGLGGGAGDTQYF.

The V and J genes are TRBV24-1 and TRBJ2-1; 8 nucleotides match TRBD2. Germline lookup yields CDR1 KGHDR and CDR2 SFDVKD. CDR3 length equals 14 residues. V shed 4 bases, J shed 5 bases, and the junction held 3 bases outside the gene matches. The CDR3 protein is CATSELAVNNEQFF. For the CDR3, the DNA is TGTGCCACCAGTGAACTAGCGGTTAACAATGAGCAGTTCTTC.

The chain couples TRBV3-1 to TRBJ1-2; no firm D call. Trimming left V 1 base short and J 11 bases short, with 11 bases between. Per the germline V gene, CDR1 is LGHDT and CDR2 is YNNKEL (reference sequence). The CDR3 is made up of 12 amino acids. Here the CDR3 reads CASSQGEPAYTF. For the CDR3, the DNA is TGTGCCAGCAGCCAAGGCGAGCCCGCTTACACCTTC.

The CDR3 bases are TGTGCCAGCAGTTACGACTGGGAGCAGTACTTC. As protein: CASSYDWEQYF. The chain uses TRBV6-2 or TRBV6-3 and TRBJ2-7; D uncertain. Germline V gene data show CDR1 as MNHEY and CDR2 as SVGEGT. The CDR3 has 11 amino acids. The V gene lost 2 bases and the J gene lost 7 bases, with 6 bases spanning the gap.

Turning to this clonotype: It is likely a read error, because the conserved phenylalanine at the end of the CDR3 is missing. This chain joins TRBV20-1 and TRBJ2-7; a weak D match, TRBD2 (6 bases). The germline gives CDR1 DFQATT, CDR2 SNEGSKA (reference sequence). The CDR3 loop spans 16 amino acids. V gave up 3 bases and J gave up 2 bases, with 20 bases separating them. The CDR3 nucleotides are TGCAGTGCTAGGGCCCCGACTAGATTAGGTCCCTACGAGCAGTACCTC. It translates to CSARAPTRLGPYEQYL.

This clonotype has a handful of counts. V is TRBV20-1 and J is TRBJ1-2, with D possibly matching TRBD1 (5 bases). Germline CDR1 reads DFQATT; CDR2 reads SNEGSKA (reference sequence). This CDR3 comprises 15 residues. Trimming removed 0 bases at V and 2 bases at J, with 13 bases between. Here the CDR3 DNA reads TGCAGTGCTAGAGAGTCGGGGACGGGGAACTATGGCTACACCTTC. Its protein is CSARESGTGNYGYTF.

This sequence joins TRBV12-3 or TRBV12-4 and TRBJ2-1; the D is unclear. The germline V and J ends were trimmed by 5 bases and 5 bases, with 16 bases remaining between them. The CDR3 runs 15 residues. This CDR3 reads CASSPSGVRNNEQFF. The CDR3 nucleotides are TGTGCCAGCAGTCCCTCCGGCGTCCGTAACAATGAGCAGTTCTTC.

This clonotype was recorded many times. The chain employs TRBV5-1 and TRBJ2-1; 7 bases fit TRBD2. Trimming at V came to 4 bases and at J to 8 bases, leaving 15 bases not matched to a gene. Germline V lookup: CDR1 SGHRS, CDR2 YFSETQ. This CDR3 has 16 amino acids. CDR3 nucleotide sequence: TGCGCCAGCAGCGTACCCCTCGCGGGAGTAATTGATGAGCAGTTCTTC. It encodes CASSVPLAGVIDEQFF. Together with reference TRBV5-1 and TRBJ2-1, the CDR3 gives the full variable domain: KAGVTQTPRYLIKTRGQQVTLSCSPISGHRSVSWYQQTPGQGLQFLFEYFSETQRNKGNFPGRFSGRQFSNSRSEMNVSTLELGDSALYLCASSVPLAGVIDEQFFGPGTRLTVL.

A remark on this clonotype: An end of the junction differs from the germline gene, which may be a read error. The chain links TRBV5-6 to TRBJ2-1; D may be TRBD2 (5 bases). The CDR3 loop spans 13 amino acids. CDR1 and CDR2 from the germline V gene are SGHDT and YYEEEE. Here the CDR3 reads CARSSGILYEQFF. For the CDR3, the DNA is TGTGCCAGGAGCTCCGGGATCCTCTATGAGCAGTTCTTC.

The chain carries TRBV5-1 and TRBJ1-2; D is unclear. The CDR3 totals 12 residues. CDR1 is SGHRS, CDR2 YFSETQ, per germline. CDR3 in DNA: TGCGCTAGCGGGTTGGATAACTATGGCTACACCTTC. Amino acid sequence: CASGLDNYGYTF. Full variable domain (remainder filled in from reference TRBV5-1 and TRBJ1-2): KAGVTQTPRYLIKTRGQQVTLSCSPISGHRSVSWYQQTPGQGLQFLFEYFSETQRNKGNFPGRFSGRQFSNSRSEMNVSTLELGDSALYLCASGLDNYGYTFGSGTRLTVV.

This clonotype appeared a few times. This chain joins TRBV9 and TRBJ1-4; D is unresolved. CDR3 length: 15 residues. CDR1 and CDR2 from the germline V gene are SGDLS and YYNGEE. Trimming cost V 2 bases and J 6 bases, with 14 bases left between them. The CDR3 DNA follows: TGTGCCAGCAGCGTCGGACCTGGCTCATATGAAAAACTGTTTTTT. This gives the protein CASSVGPGSYEKLFF.

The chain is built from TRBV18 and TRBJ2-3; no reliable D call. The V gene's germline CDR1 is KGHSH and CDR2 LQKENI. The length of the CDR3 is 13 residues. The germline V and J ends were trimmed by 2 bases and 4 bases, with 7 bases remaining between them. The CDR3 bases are TGTGCCAGCTCACCAGGCGCGGCAGATACGCAGTATTTT. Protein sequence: CASSPGAADTQYF.

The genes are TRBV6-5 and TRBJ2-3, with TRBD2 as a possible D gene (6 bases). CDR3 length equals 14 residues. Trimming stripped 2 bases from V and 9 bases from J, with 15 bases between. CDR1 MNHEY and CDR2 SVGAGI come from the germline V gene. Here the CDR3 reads CASSYGRGVSTQYF. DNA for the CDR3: TGTGCCAGCAGTTACGGGCGGGGAGTGAGCACGCAGTATTTT.

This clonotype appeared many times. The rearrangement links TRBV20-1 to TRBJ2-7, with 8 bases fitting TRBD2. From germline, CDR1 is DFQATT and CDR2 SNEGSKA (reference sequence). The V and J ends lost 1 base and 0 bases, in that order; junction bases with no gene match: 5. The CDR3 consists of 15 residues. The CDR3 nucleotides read TGCAGTGCTAGAGGGGGCGGGAGGCCCTCCTACGAGCAGTACTTC. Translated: CSARGGGRPSYEQYF.

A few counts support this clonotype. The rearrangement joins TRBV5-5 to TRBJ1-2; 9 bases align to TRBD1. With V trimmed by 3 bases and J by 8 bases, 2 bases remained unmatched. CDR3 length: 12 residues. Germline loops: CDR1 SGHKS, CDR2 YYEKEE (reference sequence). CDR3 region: CASSWDRDGYTF. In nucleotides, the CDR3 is TGTGCCAGCAGCTGGGACAGGGACGGCTACACCTTC.